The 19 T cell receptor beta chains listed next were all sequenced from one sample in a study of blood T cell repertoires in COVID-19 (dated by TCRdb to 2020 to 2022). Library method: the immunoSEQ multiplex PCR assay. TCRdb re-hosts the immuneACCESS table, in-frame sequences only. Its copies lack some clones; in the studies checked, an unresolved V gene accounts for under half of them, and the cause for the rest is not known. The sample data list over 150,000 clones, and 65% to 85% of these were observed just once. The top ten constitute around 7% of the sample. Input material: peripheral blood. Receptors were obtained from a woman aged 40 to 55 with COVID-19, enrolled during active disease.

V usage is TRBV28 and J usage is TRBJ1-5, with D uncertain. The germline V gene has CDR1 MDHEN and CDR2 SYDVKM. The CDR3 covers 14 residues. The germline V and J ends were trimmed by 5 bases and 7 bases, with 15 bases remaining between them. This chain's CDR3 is CASSLLYKEQPQHF. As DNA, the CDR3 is TGTGCCAGCAGTCTTCTCTACAAGGAGCAGCCCCAGCATTTT.

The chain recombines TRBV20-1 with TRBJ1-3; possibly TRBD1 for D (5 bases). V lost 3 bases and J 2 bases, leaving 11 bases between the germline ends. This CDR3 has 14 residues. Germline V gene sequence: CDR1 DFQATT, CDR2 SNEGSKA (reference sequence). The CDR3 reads CSASEGRAGNTIYF. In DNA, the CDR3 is TGCAGTGCTAGTGAGGGCAGGGCTGGAAACACCATATATTTT.

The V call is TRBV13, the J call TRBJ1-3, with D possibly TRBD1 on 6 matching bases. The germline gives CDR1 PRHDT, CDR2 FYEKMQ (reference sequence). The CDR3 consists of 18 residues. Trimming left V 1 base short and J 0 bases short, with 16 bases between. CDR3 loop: CASSLDRVKLSSGNTIYF. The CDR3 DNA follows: TGTGCCAGCAGCTTAGACAGGGTGAAATTGAGCTCTGGAAACACCATATATTTT.

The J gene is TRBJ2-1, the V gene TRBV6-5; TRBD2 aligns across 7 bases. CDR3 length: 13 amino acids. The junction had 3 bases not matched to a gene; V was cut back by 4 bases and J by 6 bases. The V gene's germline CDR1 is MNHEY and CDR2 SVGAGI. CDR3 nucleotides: TGTGCCAGCAGTTTGGGACTAAGCAATGAGCAGTTCTTC. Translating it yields CASSLGLSNEQFF.

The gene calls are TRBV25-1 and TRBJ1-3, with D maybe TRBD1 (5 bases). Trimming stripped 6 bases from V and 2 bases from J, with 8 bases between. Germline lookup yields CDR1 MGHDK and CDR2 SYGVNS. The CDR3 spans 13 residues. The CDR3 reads CASSRGAGNTIYF. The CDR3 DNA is TGTGCCAGCAGCCGGGGGGCTGGAAACACCATATATTTT. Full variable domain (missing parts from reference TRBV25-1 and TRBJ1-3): EADIYQTPRYLVIGTGKKITLECSQTMGHDKMYWYQQDPGMELHLIHYSYGVNSTEKGDLSSESTVSRIRTEHFPLTLESARPSHTSQYLCASSRGAGNTIYFGEGSWLTVV.

The CDR3 sequence: CASSPWTGDYGYTF. Here the CDR3 DNA reads TGTGCCAGCAGCCCTTGGACAGGGGACTATGGCTACACCTTC. The rearrangement uses TRBV14 and TRBJ1-2, with 9 bases aligning to TRBD1. Germline V gives CDR1 SGHDN, CDR2 FVKESK. The CDR3 consists of 14 residues. Unmatched junction bases numbered 3, after V lost 4 bases and J lost 3 bases.

CDR3 nucleotides: TGTGCCAGCAGTCCGTCCCCGGATGAGCAGTTCTTC. Its protein product is CASSPSPDEQFF. The chain employs TRBV27 and TRBJ2-1; no definite D call. Germline V gene lookup returns CDR1 MNHEY and CDR2 SMNVEV (reference sequence). The V gene lost 5 bases and the J gene lost 8 bases, with 10 bases spanning the gap. The CDR3 has 12 residues.

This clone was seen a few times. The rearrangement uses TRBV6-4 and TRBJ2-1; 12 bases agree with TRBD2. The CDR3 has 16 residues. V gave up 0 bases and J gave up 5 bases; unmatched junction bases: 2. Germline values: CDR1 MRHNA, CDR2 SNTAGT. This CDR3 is CASSDSTSGGHNEQFF. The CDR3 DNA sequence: TGTGCCAGCAGTGACTCGACTAGCGGGGGACACAATGAGCAGTTCTTC.

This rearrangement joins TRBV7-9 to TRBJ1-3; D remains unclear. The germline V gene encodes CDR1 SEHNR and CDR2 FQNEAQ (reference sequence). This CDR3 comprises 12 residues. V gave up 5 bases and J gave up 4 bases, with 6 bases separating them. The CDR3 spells CASSPSGNTIYF. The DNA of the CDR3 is TGTGCCAGCAGCCCTTCGGGAAACACCATATATTTT.

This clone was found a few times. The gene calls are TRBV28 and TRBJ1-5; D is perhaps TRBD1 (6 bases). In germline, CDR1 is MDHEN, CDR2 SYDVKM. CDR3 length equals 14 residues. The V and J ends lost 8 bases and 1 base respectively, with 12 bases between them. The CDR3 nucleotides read TGTGCCAGCTTACAGGGATCGAGCAATCAGCCCCAGCATTTT. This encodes CASLQGSSNQPQHF.

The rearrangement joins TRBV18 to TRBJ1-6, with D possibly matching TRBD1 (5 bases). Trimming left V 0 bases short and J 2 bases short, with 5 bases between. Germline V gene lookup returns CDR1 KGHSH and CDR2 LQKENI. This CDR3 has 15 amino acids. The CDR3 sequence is CASSPPGAYNSPLHF. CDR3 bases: TGTGCCAGCTCACCACCAGGGGCCTATAATTCACCCCTCCACTTT.

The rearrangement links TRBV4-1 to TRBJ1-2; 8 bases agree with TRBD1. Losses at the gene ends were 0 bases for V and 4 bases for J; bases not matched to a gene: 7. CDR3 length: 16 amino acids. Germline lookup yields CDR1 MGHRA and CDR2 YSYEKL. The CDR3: CASSQDPQGAGYGYTF. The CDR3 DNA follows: TGCGCCAGCAGCCAAGATCCCCAGGGGGCGGGCTATGGCTACACCTTC.

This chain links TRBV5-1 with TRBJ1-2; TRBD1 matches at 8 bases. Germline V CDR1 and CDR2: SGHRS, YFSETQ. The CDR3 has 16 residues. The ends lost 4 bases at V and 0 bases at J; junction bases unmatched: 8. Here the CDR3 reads CASSPEWTGTNYGYTF. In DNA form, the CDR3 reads TGCGCCAGCAGCCCGGAATGGACAGGGACTAACTATGGCTACACCTTC.

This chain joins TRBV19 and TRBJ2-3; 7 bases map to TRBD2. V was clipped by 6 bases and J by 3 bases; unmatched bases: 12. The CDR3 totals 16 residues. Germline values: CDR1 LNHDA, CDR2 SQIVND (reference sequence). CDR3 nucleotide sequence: TGTGCCAGTAGCCTCACAGCGGGACTAAGGACAGATACGCAGTATTTT. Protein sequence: CASSLTAGLRTDTQYF.

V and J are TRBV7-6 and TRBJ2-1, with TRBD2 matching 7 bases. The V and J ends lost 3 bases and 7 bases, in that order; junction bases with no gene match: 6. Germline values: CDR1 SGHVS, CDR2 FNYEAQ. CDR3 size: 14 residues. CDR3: CASSLREIRNEQFF. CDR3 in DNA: TGTGCCAGCAGCTTGCGGGAGATTAGAAATGAGCAGTTCTTC. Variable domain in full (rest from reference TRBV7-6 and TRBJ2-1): GAGVSQSPRYKVTKRGQDVALRCDPISGHVSLYWYRQALGQGPEFLTYFNYEAQQDKSGLPNDRFSAERPEGSISTLTIQRTEQRDSAMYRCASSLREIRNEQFFGPGTRLTVL.

Here the CDR3 reads CASSLQRQETQYF. The CDR3, as DNA: TGTGCCAGCAGTTTGCAGAGGCAAGAGACCCAGTACTTC. The chain has TRBV12-3 or TRBV12-4 and TRBJ2-5, with D uncertain. The V end was cut by 3 bases, the J end by 2 bases, with 7 bases between. The CDR3 is made up of 13 amino acids.

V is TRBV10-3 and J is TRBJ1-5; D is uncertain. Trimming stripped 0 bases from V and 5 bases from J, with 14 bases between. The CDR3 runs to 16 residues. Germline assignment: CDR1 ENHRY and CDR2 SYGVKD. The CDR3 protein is CAISESVTELYQPQHF. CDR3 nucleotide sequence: TGTGCCATCAGTGAGTCGGTAACAGAACTTTATCAGCCCCAGCATTTT.

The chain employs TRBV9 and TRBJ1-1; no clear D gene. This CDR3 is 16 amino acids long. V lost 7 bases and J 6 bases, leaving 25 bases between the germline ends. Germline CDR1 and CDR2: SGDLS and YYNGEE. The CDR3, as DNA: TGTGCCAGCGGGAGGCCGGACCTAATTTTAATTTCTGAAGCTTTCTTT. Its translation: CASGRPDLILISEAFF. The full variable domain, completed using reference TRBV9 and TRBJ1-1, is DSGVTQTPKHLITATGQRVTLRCSPRSGDLSVYWYQQSLDQGLQFLIQYYNGEERAKGNILERFSAQQFPDLHSELNLSSLELGDSALYFCASGRPDLILISEAFFGQGTRLTVV.

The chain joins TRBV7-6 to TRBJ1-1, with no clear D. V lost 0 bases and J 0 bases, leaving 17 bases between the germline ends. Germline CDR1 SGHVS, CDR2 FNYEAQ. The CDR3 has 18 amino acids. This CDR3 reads CASSLAAGRSGMNTEAFF. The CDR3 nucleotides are TGTGCCAGCAGCTTAGCGGCAGGTCGGTCCGGCATGAACACTGAAGCTTTCTTT.